This T cell receptor (beta chain) was retrieved from a study of read filtering for tumor transcriptome and immune sequencing. Study-wide context: Among patients, roughly 17 were male and around 15 female, aged about 47 to 80 (mean approximately 60).

Every patient had bone marrow sampled while the disease was active. Molecular barcoded adaptors covering alpha/delta and beta/gamma chains were used on roughly 400 ng RNA. TCRdb reprocessed the reads via MiXCR and lists one record per CDR3 protein. This sample yields around 130,000 distinct CDR3 sequences, of which under 15% are seen a single time; around 8.3% belongs to the top ten. CDR3 length: 12 residues. V was shortened by 2 bases and J by 2 bases, with 2 bases between the two germline ends. Looked up from germline, CDR1 is SGHNT and CDR2 is YENEEA. This clonotype was seen ten or more times. The specimen was a population of CD138-negative cells sorted from bone marrow. V is TRBV11-3 and J is TRBJ2-3; D is unclear. The source is a donor at least 40 years old with multiple myeloma. The CDR3 nucleotides read TGTGCCAGCAGCTTAACCACAGATACGCAGTATTTT. Protein: CASSLTTDTQYF.